These 2 T cell receptor beta chains were all obtained from the same sample, sequenced in a study of T-cell memory formation after mild COVID-19. TCRdb independently ran MiXCR on the 5' RACE reads; one entry per CDR3 protein. The sample lists over 150,000 distinct CDR3 sequences; about a fifth were seen once. Sample: PBMCs or a T cell subset sorted from them (not recorded which). The receptors stem from a man aged 18 to 30 who had mild COVID-19 (a few samples of this study predate the infection). Cell type and time point are not known.

The rearrangement links TRBV7-2 to TRBJ2-7; D is undetermined. Trimming shortened V by 3 bases and J by 3 bases, and 12 bases separated the two germline ends. Germline lookup yields CDR1 SGHTA and CDR2 FQGNSA. This CDR3 is built from 14 residues. The CDR3 region has the DNA TGTGCCAGCAGCTTCGCAGATTTGGGCTACGAGCAGTACGTC. Its translation: CASSFADLGYEQYV.

In its sample, this clonotype was seen a few times. The chain combines TRBV7-9 with TRBJ1-1, with D possibly being TRBD1 (5 bases). Germline V gene sequence: CDR1 SEHNR, CDR2 FQNEAQ (reference sequence). Trimming took 5 bases from V and 6 from J, leaving 16 bases between them. The CDR3 extends over 14 amino acids. CDR3 sequence reads: CASSQEGSRAEAFF. The DNA for the CDR3 is TGTGCCAGCAGCCAAGAGGGGTCCAGGGCTGAAGCTTTCTTT.